This TCR beta chain derives from a study of blood T cell repertoires in COVID-19. Germline V gene lookup returns CDR1 KGHDR and CDR2 SFDVKD. The CDR3 sequence is 14 residues long. V lost 6 bases and J lost 3, with 11 bases in between. The method was immunoSEQ multiplex PCR; TCRdb's version includes in-frame clones alone and lacks a portion of them. This table has fewer than 350,000 clones, approximately 90% appearing once. Sample: peripheral blood. V is TRBV24-1 and J is TRBJ1-5; TRBD1 might be the D (5 bases). The TCR was taken from a man aged 25-45 years with COVID-19, enrolled during active disease. CDR3 region: CATSPRQHNQPQHF. The CDR3 region has the DNA TGTGCCACCAGTCCGAGACAGCACAATCAGCCCCAGCATTTT.